This TCR beta chain was retrieved from a study of metastatic and nonmetastatic thyroid tumors. In the study overall: Patients with malignant and benign thyroid disease provided blood and tumor or nodule tissue, whose repertoires were compared.

General study findings and limits: Relative to benign nodules, malignant thyroid tumors were reportedly characterized by significantly elevated TCR beta diversity in blood and tumor.

CDR1 and CDR2 (germline): MNHNS, SASEGT. This CDR3 has 13 amino acids. V was shortened by 7 bases and J by 2 bases, with 12 bases between the two germline ends. In the study's own analysis: A classifier for distant metastasis in papillary thyroid cancer was constructed using CDR3 differences observed across clinicopathological groups. TCRdb used MiXCR to call clones anew from the PCR reads. None of the V and J calls come from the authors' own analysis; TCRdb made them. The table shows about 27,000 clones, with 10% to 15% occurring only once. Patients had received no treatment of any kind before thyroid surgery. This clone was detected ten times or more. What it binds is not known.

The V gene is TRBV6-1, the J gene TRBJ2-7; no reliable D call. The sequence came from a female donor with papillary thyroid cancer or a benign thyroid nodule (not recorded which). Some clones in this sample may be carry-over from other donors' samples. Sequencing input: blood. CDR3 coding DNA: TGTGCCAGCATGGTTCGTTTAGCCTACGAGCAGTACTTC. Protein: CASMVRLAYEQYF.